This T cell receptor (beta chain) came from a study of T cells in pancreatic ductal adenocarcinoma. The length of the CDR3 is 15 residues. CDR1 and CDR2 from the germline V gene are MDHEN and SYDVKM. V dropped 5 bases and J dropped 6; count of bases not matched to a gene: 8. A remark on this clone: Its antigen is not identified.

Some clones are missing from TCRdb's copy, which holds only in-frame ones; the method was immunoSEQ multiplex PCR. Of roughly 31,000 clones listed, more than 90% are singletons. Selected pancreatic ductal adenocarcinoma patients had undergone surgery without neoadjuvant therapy. Findings and limits, study-wide: Blood had more productive templates and roughly 8-fold more unique clonotypes than tumor. Comparisons of tumor and blood clonality may show falsely lower tumor diversity.

This clonotype was obtained from a human donor with pancreatic ductal adenocarcinoma. Input material: PBMCs. V gene TRBV28 combines with J gene TRBJ2-1; 9 positions agree with TRBD1. CDR3 in amino acids: CASSQGQGGINEQFF. DNA of the CDR3: TGTGCCAGCAGTCAGGGACAGGGTGGGATCAATGAGCAGTTCTTC.